The sequence of this T cell receptor (beta chain) was determined in a study of lymphopenia after photon versus proton radiotherapy. Turning to this clone: Its antigen is as yet unknown.

Some clones are missing from TCRdb's copy, which holds only in-frame ones; the method was immunoSEQ multiplex PCR. Of roughly 45,000 clones listed, approximately 83% are singletons. Overall study findings and caveats: A bigger post-nadir fall in TCR diversity correlated inversely with survival time in deceased patients. Post-nadir diversity loss with photons came from oligoclonal expansion, particularly CD8+ Temra cells. Only patients who died were analyzed for survival; proton advantage is unproven. Photon-treated patients lost naive T cells and TCR diversity; proton-treated stayed stable.

Germline CDR1 and CDR2: SEHNR and FQNEAQ (reference sequence). This CDR3 spans 14 amino acids. Losses at the gene ends were 5 bases for V and 6 bases for J; bases not matched to a gene: 6. The TCR was taken from a man aged 35-49 years with gastric cancer. Sequenced material: peripheral blood, taken from a patient treated with photon-based radiotherapy. The V call is TRBV7-9, the J call TRBJ2-2; TRBD2 aligns across 7 bases. CDR3 nucleotide sequence: TGTGCCAGCAGCGTGACTAGCCGTGCCGGGGAGCTGTTTTTT. Its protein product is CASSVTSRAGELFF.